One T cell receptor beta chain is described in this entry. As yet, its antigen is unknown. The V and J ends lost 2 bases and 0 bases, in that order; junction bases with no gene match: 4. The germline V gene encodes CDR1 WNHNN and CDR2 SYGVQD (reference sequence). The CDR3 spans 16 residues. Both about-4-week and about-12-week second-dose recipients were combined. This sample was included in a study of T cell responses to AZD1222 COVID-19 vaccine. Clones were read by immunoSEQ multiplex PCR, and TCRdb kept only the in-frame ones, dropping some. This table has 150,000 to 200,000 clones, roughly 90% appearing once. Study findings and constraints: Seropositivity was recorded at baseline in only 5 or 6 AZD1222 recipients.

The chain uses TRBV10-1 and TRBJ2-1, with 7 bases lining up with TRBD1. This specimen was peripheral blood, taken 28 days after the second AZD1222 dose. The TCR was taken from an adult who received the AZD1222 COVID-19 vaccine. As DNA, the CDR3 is TGCGCCAGCAGTGAGCTACAGGGGACCTCCTACAATGAGCAGTTCTTC. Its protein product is CASSELQGTSYNEQFF.